This is a list of T cell receptor beta chains from one sample in a study. TCRdb reanalysed the 5' RACE reads using MiXCR and keeps one entry per CDR3 protein. Here the sample spans about 47,000 distinct CDR3 sequences, 28% being singletons. The sample consisted of naive CD4+ T cells sorted from blood. These receptors came from a female donor with breast cancer. The CDR3 runs from the conserved cysteine through the conserved F or W. Fields, in order: D gene, J gene, V gene, clone size, CDR3 DNA, CDR3 protein. The D gene is left open where the match is weak. Clone size, where shown, is once, few, many, or a class for clones that have expanded.

d_call: TRBD2; j_call: TRBJ2-3; v_call: TRBV13; clone_size: NA; cdr3_nt: TGTGCCAGCAGCTTAGGTCGTGGAGCGGGAACTACAGATACGCAGTATTTT; cdr3_aa: CASSLGRGAGTTDTQYF
d_call: NA; j_call: TRBJ2-3; v_call: TRBV12-5; clone_size: few; cdr3_nt: TGTGCTAGTGGTTGGATCCCAAACCCCCAGCGAGTCGTGGGTACGCAGTATTTT; cdr3_aa: CASGWIPNPQRVVGTQYF
d_call: NA; j_call: TRBJ1-2; v_call: TRBV6-6; clone_size: few; cdr3_nt: TGTGCCGGGAAAAGGGGGTATGGCTACACCTTC; cdr3_aa: CAGKRGYGYTF
d_call: TRBD2; j_call: TRBJ2-3; v_call: TRBV29-1; clone_size: few; cdr3_nt: TGCAGCGGTGGTCTCTCTTGGGGGCCTAGCGGGAGAGCTGATACGCAGTATTTT; cdr3_aa: CSGGLSWGPSGRADTQYF
d_call: NA; j_call: TRBJ1-2; v_call: TRBV6-5; clone_size: many; cdr3_nt: TGTGCCAGTGGCAGGGGCTATGGCTACACCTTC; cdr3_aa: CASGRGYGYTF
d_call: NA; j_call: TRBJ2-5; v_call: TRBV5-1; clone_size: few; cdr3_nt: TGCGCCAGCAGCTTGGTATCTATCCAAGAGACCCAGTACTTC; cdr3_aa: CASSLVSIQETQYF
d_call: TRBD2; j_call: TRBJ2-7; v_call: TRBV7-2; clone_size: few; cdr3_nt: TGTGCCAGCAGCAGACTAGCGGGACTGCTCAACTACGAGCAGTACTTC; cdr3_aa: CASSRLAGLLNYEQYF
d_call: TRBD2; j_call: TRBJ2-2; v_call: TRBV28; clone_size: NA; cdr3_nt: TGTGCCAGTGGGGGGGGTAACACCGGGGAGCTGTTTTTT; cdr3_aa: CASGGGNTGELFF
d_call: TRBD1; j_call: TRBJ2-2; v_call: TRBV15; clone_size: NA; cdr3_nt: TGTGCCACCAGCACACGGACAGGGGAGTCCGGGGAGCTGTTTTTT; cdr3_aa: CATSTRTGESGELFF
d_call: NA; j_call: TRBJ2-7; v_call: TRBV6-5; clone_size: few; cdr3_nt: TGTGCCAGCAGTTACTTTTCCGGGATCTCCTCCTACGAGCAGTACTTC; cdr3_aa: CASSYFSGISSYEQYF
d_call: TRBD2; j_call: TRBJ2-3; v_call: TRBV2; clone_size: NA; cdr3_nt: TGTGCCAGCAGCTACCTGACTAGCGAAGATACGCAGTATTTT; cdr3_aa: CASSYLTSEDTQYF
d_call: NA; j_call: TRBJ1-1; v_call: TRBV5-1; clone_size: NA; cdr3_nt: TGCGCCAGCAGCCTTCTGGGGGGGGCATTAGCTTTCTTT; cdr3_aa: CASSLLGGALAFF
d_call: TRBD1; j_call: TRBJ1-1; v_call: TRBV20-1; clone_size: many; cdr3_nt: TGCAGTGCTAGAGATCTTGACAGGGGGCTCACTGAAGCTTTCTTT; cdr3_aa: CSARDLDRGLTEAFF
d_call: NA; j_call: TRBJ1-1; v_call: TRBV7-9; clone_size: NA; cdr3_nt: TGTGCCAGCAGCTCCTTAACGGCGGTGAACACTGAAGCTTTCTTT; cdr3_aa: CASSSLTAVNTEAFF
d_call: NA; j_call: TRBJ2-3; v_call: TRBV2; clone_size: NA; cdr3_nt: TGTGCCAGCAGCCCTAGGGGGGGCAAACAGTATTTT; cdr3_aa: CASSPRGGKQYF
d_call: NA; j_call: TRBJ1-3; v_call: TRBV7-2; clone_size: NA; cdr3_nt: TGTGCCAGCAGCTTAGCGAGGGACTTCTCTGGAAACACCATATATTTT; cdr3_aa: CASSLARDFSGNTIYF
d_call: NA; j_call: TRBJ2-4; v_call: TRBV6-5; clone_size: few; cdr3_nt: TGTGCCAGCAGCAGAGACAGCATAAACATTCAGTACTTC; cdr3_aa: CASSRDSINIQYF
d_call: TRBD2; j_call: TRBJ2-2; v_call: TRBV12-3/TRBV12-4; clone_size: NA; cdr3_nt: TGTGCCAGCAGTTTGCTAGCGGGAGCCGGGGAGCTGTTTTTT; cdr3_aa: CASSLLAGAGELFF
d_call: NA; j_call: TRBJ1-4; v_call: TRBV10-3; clone_size: NA; cdr3_nt: TGTGCCATCAGTGAGCCTCGTAATGAAAAACTGTTTTTT; cdr3_aa: CAISEPRNEKLFF
d_call: TRBD2; j_call: TRBJ2-2; v_call: TRBV5-4; clone_size: NA; cdr3_nt: TGTGCCAGCAGCTTGGGACTAGCGGGAGTTGGTACCGGGGAGCTGTTTTTT; cdr3_aa: CASSLGLAGVGTGELFF
d_call: TRBD2; j_call: TRBJ2-5; v_call: TRBV12-3/TRBV12-4; clone_size: NA; cdr3_nt: TGTGCCAGCCGGCGACGGACTAGCGAAGAAGAGACCCAGTACTTC; cdr3_aa: CASRRRTSEEETQYF
d_call: NA; j_call: TRBJ2-7; v_call: TRBV3-1; clone_size: few; cdr3_nt: TGTGCCAGCAGCCAACGGGGCTACGAGCAGTACTTC; cdr3_aa: CASSQRGYEQYF
d_call: NA; j_call: TRBJ1-3; v_call: TRBV4-1; clone_size: large; cdr3_nt: TGCGCCAGCAGCCAAGAGAGAGGAAACACCATATATTTT; cdr3_aa: CASSQERGNTIYF
d_call: NA; j_call: TRBJ2-1; v_call: TRBV5-1; clone_size: NA; cdr3_nt: TGCGCCAGCGTCCGAAGCAGGGCCTCCTACAATGAGCAGTTCTTC; cdr3_aa: CASVRSRASYNEQFF
d_call: TRBD2; j_call: TRBJ2-2; v_call: TRBV4-3; clone_size: few; cdr3_nt: TGCGCCAGCAGCCACACTAGCGGGAGTCGGGGCGGGGAGCTGTTTTTT; cdr3_aa: CASSHTSGSRGGELFF
d_call: TRBD1; j_call: TRBJ1-2; v_call: TRBV29-1; clone_size: NA; cdr3_nt: TGCAGCGTCGGACAGGAGTATGGCTACACCTTC; cdr3_aa: CSVGQEYGYTF
d_call: NA; j_call: TRBJ2-7; v_call: TRBV20-1; clone_size: many; cdr3_nt: TGCAGTGCTAGAGAACTTCAAGGTTACGAGCAGTACTTC; cdr3_aa: CSARELQGYEQYF
d_call: TRBD2; j_call: TRBJ2-5; v_call: TRBV27; clone_size: many; cdr3_nt: TGTGCCAGCAGTCCACGGGCTAGCGGGGTCCGGGGGGAGACCCAGTACTTC; cdr3_aa: CASSPRASGVRGETQYF
d_call: NA; j_call: TRBJ1-5; v_call: TRBV20-1; clone_size: many; cdr3_nt: TGCAGTGCTAGATCAACCCTCGGGAGTTATCAGCCCCAGCATTTT; cdr3_aa: CSARSTLGSYQPQHF
d_call: NA; j_call: TRBJ2-7; v_call: TRBV5-1; clone_size: NA; cdr3_nt: TGCGCCAGCAGTCCCGAGGAGGGCTCCTACGAGCAGTACTTC; cdr3_aa: CASSPEEGSYEQYF
d_call: TRBD1; j_call: TRBJ1-2; v_call: TRBV28; clone_size: NA; cdr3_nt: TGTGCCAGCAGTTCCCCCCGACAGGGCCCTTACTATGGCTACACCTTC; cdr3_aa: CASSSPRQGPYYGYTF
d_call: TRBD2; j_call: TRBJ2-1; v_call: TRBV20-1; clone_size: few; cdr3_nt: TGCAGTGGGACTAGCGGAAACAATGAGCAGTTCTTC; cdr3_aa: CSGTSGNNEQFF
d_call: NA; j_call: TRBJ2-1; v_call: TRBV9; clone_size: few; cdr3_nt: TGTGCCAGCAGCGTCGATTTGCACGATGAGCAGTTCTTC; cdr3_aa: CASSVDLHDEQFF
d_call: NA; j_call: TRBJ2-1; v_call: TRBV7-9; clone_size: NA; cdr3_nt: TGTGCCAGCAGCTTAGGGGGTCCTAGCTACAATGAGCAGTTCTTC; cdr3_aa: CASSLGGPSYNEQFF
d_call: NA; j_call: TRBJ1-5; v_call: TRBV20-1; clone_size: NA; cdr3_nt: TGCAGTGCTAGAGTGGGGGAATTTCAGCCCCAGCATTTT; cdr3_aa: CSARVGEFQPQHF